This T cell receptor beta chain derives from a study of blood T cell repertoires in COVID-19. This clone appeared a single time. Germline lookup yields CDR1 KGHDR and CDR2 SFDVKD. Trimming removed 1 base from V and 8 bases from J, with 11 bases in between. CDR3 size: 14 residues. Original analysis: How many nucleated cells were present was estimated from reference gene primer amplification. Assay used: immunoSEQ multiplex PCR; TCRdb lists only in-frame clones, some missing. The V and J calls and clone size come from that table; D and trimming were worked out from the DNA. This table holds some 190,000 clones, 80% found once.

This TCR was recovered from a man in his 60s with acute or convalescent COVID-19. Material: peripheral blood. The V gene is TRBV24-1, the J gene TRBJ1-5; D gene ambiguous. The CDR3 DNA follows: TGTGCCACCAGTGATTTTGGTGAGGTAGAGCCCCAGCATTTT. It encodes CATSDFGEVEPQHF.